This T cell receptor (beta chain) was sequenced in a study of OX40 agonist ivuxolimab in advanced cancers. About the research overall: Enrolled patients in dose escalation had cancers that were hepatocellular carcinoma, melanoma, renal cell or head and neck cancer. Study-level findings and limits: Patients with a partial response at 0.1-3.0 mg/kg had among the lowest clonal expansion.

Remarks on this clone: The antigen remains undetermined.

Produced via immunoSEQ multiplex PCR; TCRdb's table is partial and in-frame only. The data hold approximately 89,000 clones, with around 88% observed a single time. At baseline, cycle 4 day 1, and cycle 7 day 1, blood was sampled. The clonotype was recovered from an adult with an advanced solid tumor such as melanoma, head and neck, liver or kidney cancer. Sequenced here: CD4+ or CD8+ T cells sorted from blood, sampled in a trial of the OX40 agonist ivuxolimab.

The CDR3 protein is CASRSPGTGGSGNTIYF. CDR3 nucleotide sequence: TGTGCCAGCAGAAGTCCCGGGACAGGGGGATCGGGAAACACCATATATTTT. The chain employs TRBV28 and TRBJ1-3; TRBD1 agrees at 11 bases. Germline values: CDR1 MDHEN, CDR2 SYDVKM. J was trimmed by 4 bases and V by 6 bases; bases with no gene match: 11. This CDR3 contains 17 residues. The full variable domain, with the rest looked up from reference TRBV28 and TRBJ1-3, is DVKVTQSSRYLVKRTGEKVFLECVQDMDHENMFWYRQDPGLGLRLIYFSYDVKMKEKGDIPEGYSVSREKKERFSLILESASTNQTSMYLCASRSPGTGGSGNTIYFGEGSWLTVV.